This T cell receptor beta chain was sequenced in a study of blood T cell repertoires in COVID-19. The CDR3 runs to 14 residues. The germline gives CDR1 KGHDR, CDR2 SFDVKD. V shed 5 bases and J shed 5 bases, with 14 bases lying between them. Only in-frame clones appear in the TCRdb table, and some are missing; sequencing was by immunoSEQ multiplex PCR. The sample shows about 35,000 clones, around 87% of them seen only once. The sequence was obtained from a man older than 75 with active COVID-19. Specimen: peripheral blood. J is TRBJ2-5 and V is TRBV24-1; the D gene is possibly TRBD2 (6 bases). The CDR3, as DNA: TGTGCCACCAGTGTTACTAGCTCTGGGGAGACCCAGTACTTC. The encoded protein is CATSVTSSGETQYF.